Listed below are T cell receptor beta chains from one sample, sequenced in a study of cytomegalovirus exposure and HLA in healthy donors. Here immunoSEQ multiplex PCR was the method, and the copy in TCRdb shows in-frame clones only, minus some. The repertoire has approximately 190,000 clones, roughly 74% of them found once; the top ten carry 4.5% to 7.5%. Sequencing input: PBMCs. The origin of the receptors is a woman in her 30s in good health and CMV-seropositive. CDR3s include the opening cysteine and the closing phenylalanine or tryptophan. A D gene is named only where the DNA matches it firmly. Clone size appears in some rows only: once, few, many, or a class for an expanded clone.

j_call: TRBJ2-7
v_call: TRBV2
clone_size: NA
d_call: NA
cdr3_aa: CASSAGYEQYF
cdr3_nt: TGTGCCAGCAGTGCAGGGTACGAGCAGTACTTC

j_call: TRBJ1-4
v_call: TRBV5-5
clone_size: few
d_call: NA
cdr3_aa: CASSSGANEKLFF
cdr3_nt: TGTGCCAGCAGCTCGGGGGCTAATGAAAAACTGTTTTTT

j_call: TRBJ2-7
v_call: TRBV19
clone_size: NA
d_call: TRBD1
cdr3_aa: CASSHLRRVGGQGDDYEQYF
cdr3_nt: TGTGCCAGTAGCCATCTACGAAGGGTAGGGGGTCAGGGGGACGACTACGAGCAGTACTTC

j_call: TRBJ2-3
v_call: TRBV10-1
clone_size: NA
d_call: TRBD2
cdr3_aa: CASSRTSGGTDTQYF
cdr3_nt: TGCGCCAGCTCCCGGACTAGCGGGGGTACAGATACGCAGTATTTT

j_call: TRBJ2-7
v_call: TRBV7-6
clone_size: NA
d_call: TRBD2
cdr3_aa: CASSLDRGGEQYF
cdr3_nt: TGTGCCAGCAGCTTAGACCGCGGGGGCGAGCAGTACTTC

j_call: TRBJ1-1
v_call: TRBV19
clone_size: once
d_call: NA
cdr3_aa: CASSHTGPKMNTEAFF
cdr3_nt: TGTGCCAGTAGCCATACAGGGCCTAAGATGAACACTGAAGCTTTCTTT

j_call: TRBJ1-1
v_call: TRBV29-1
clone_size: NA
d_call: TRBD1
cdr3_aa: CSVRTGIDTEAFF
cdr3_nt: TGCAGCGTTAGGACAGGGATAGACACTGAAGCTTTCTTT

j_call: TRBJ1-1
v_call: TRBV28
clone_size: NA
d_call: NA
cdr3_aa: CASSLGGVGGNTEAFF
cdr3_nt: TGTGCCAGCAGTCTCGGAGGGGTTGGGGGGAACACTGAAGCTTTCTTT

j_call: TRBJ2-3
v_call: TRBV25-1
clone_size: NA
d_call: NA
cdr3_aa: CASSEAGRSTDTQYF
cdr3_nt: TGTGCCAGCAGCGAGGCGGGACGGAGCACAGATACGCAGTATTTT

j_call: TRBJ1-1
v_call: TRBV5-4
clone_size: NA
d_call: NA
cdr3_aa: CASSSYTEAFF
cdr3_nt: TGTGCCAGCAGCTCCTATACTGAAGCTTTCTTT

j_call: TRBJ1-2
v_call: TRBV6-5
clone_size: NA
d_call: NA
cdr3_aa: CASSYSGRGYGYTF
cdr3_nt: TGTGCCAGCAGTTACTCAGGGAGGGGCTATGGCTACACCTTC

j_call: TRBJ1-1
v_call: TRBV6-6
clone_size: NA
d_call: NA
cdr3_aa: CASSPGEYTEAFF
cdr3_nt: TGTGCCAGTTCACCGGGGGAGTACACTGAAGCTTTCTTT

j_call: TRBJ1-5
v_call: TRBV28
clone_size: NA
d_call: NA
cdr3_aa: CASSLPNQPQHF
cdr3_nt: TGTGCCAGCAGCCTCCCGAATCAGCCCCAGCATTTT

j_call: TRBJ2-6
v_call: TRBV11-2
clone_size: NA
d_call: NA
cdr3_aa: CASSLGWTVGANVLTF
cdr3_nt: TGTGCCAGCAGCTTAGGATGGACAGTTGGGGCCAACGTCCTGACTTTC

j_call: TRBJ2-1
v_call: TRBV5-1
clone_size: NA
d_call: NA
cdr3_aa: CASSEPQGRNEQFF
cdr3_nt: TGCGCCAGCAGCGAACCTCAGGGGCGCAATGAGCAGTTCTTC

j_call: TRBJ1-5
v_call: TRBV29-1
clone_size: NA
d_call: NA
cdr3_aa: CSVVLGGQQPQHF
cdr3_nt: TGCAGCGTTGTTCTCGGGGGTCAGCAGCCCCAGCATTTT

j_call: TRBJ2-3
v_call: TRBV7-6
clone_size: NA
d_call: TRBD1
cdr3_aa: CASSKRQGPGFTDTQYF
cdr3_nt: TGTGCCAGCAGCAAGCGACAGGGGCCGGGGTTCACAGATACGCAGTATTTT

j_call: TRBJ1-1
v_call: TRBV2
clone_size: NA
d_call: NA
cdr3_aa: CASRRLPTEAFF
cdr3_nt: TGTGCCAGCAGGCGTCTACCCACTGAAGCTTTCTTT

j_call: TRBJ1-4
v_call: TRBV6-1
clone_size: NA
d_call: NA
cdr3_aa: CASSEGLDGEKLFF
cdr3_nt: TGTGCCAGCAGTGAAGGACTCGATGGTGAAAAACTGTTTTTT

j_call: TRBJ1-2
v_call: TRBV28
clone_size: NA
d_call: NA
cdr3_aa: CAVLPQGNGYTF
cdr3_nt: TGTGCCGTGCTGCCCCAGGGGAATGGCTACACCTTC

j_call: TRBJ1-2
v_call: TRBV15
clone_size: NA
d_call: TRBD1
cdr3_aa: CATSRRESGGGYGYTF
cdr3_nt: TGTGCCACCAGCAGACGGGAATCAGGGGGCGGCTATGGCTACACCTTC

j_call: TRBJ2-7
v_call: TRBV5-8
clone_size: NA
d_call: NA
cdr3_aa: CASSSRNSYEQYF
cdr3_nt: TGTGCCAGCAGCTCCAGGAATTCCTACGAGCAGTACTTC

j_call: TRBJ1-3
v_call: TRBV4-2
clone_size: NA
d_call: NA
cdr3_aa: CASSQGGFGNTIYF
cdr3_nt: TGTGCCAGCAGCCAGGGGGGGTTCGGAAACACCATATATTTT

j_call: TRBJ1-1
v_call: TRBV28
clone_size: NA
d_call: TRBD1
cdr3_aa: CATGQGRNTEAFF
cdr3_nt: TGTGCCACCGGACAGGGGAGGAACACTGAAGCTTTCTTT

j_call: TRBJ2-7
v_call: TRBV5-1
clone_size: few
d_call: NA
cdr3_aa: CASSLSLSDEQYF
cdr3_nt: TGCGCCAGCAGCTTGAGCTTATCGGACGAGCAGTACTTC

j_call: TRBJ2-1
v_call: TRBV29-1
clone_size: NA
d_call: TRBD2
cdr3_aa: CSAPRGSGRMDEQFF
cdr3_nt: TGCAGCGCCCCACGCGGTAGCGGGAGAATGGATGAGCAGTTCTTC

j_call: TRBJ2-1
v_call: TRBV7-9
clone_size: NA
d_call: NA
cdr3_aa: CASSLVVAGTEQFF
cdr3_nt: TGTGCCAGCAGCTTAGTGGTTGCGGGGACTGAGCAGTTCTTC

j_call: TRBJ2-5
v_call: TRBV5-5
clone_size: NA
d_call: TRBD1
cdr3_aa: CASSQGGQANQETQYF
cdr3_nt: TGTGCCAGCAGTCAAGGGGGACAGGCCAACCAAGAGACCCAGTACTTC

j_call: TRBJ1-1
v_call: TRBV19
clone_size: NA
d_call: TRBD1
cdr3_aa: CASRSPGQGAAEAFF
cdr3_nt: TGTGCCAGTAGATCGCCCGGACAGGGGGCAGCTGAAGCTTTCTTT

j_call: TRBJ1-1
v_call: TRBV15
clone_size: NA
d_call: TRBD1
cdr3_aa: CATSRTGGGETEAFF
cdr3_nt: TGTGCCACCAGCAGAACAGGGGGCGGCGAAACTGAAGCTTTCTTT

j_call: TRBJ2-5
v_call: TRBV29-1
clone_size: few
d_call: NA
cdr3_aa: CSVGHPQETQYF
cdr3_nt: TGCAGCGTCGGACACCCCCAAGAGACCCAGTACTTC

j_call: TRBJ2-2
v_call: TRBV7-2
clone_size: NA
d_call: NA
cdr3_aa: CASSLYKNTGELFF
cdr3_nt: TGTGCCAGCAGCTTATACAAGAACACCGGGGAGCTGTTTTTT

j_call: TRBJ1-3
v_call: TRBV5-6
clone_size: NA
d_call: NA
cdr3_aa: CASSLLTAGNTIYF
cdr3_nt: TGTGCCAGCAGCTTGTTGACAGCAGGAAACACCATATATTTT

j_call: TRBJ2-7
v_call: TRBV6-5
clone_size: NA
d_call: TRBD2
cdr3_aa: CASRAGGTYEQYF
cdr3_nt: TGTGCCAGCAGGGCGGGAGGCACCTACGAGCAGTACTTC

j_call: TRBJ2-2
v_call: TRBV6-5
clone_size: NA
d_call: TRBD2
cdr3_aa: CASRPAGEAGELFF
cdr3_nt: TGTGCCAGCAGGCCGGCGGGAGAGGCCGGGGAGCTGTTTTTT

j_call: TRBJ2-2
v_call: TRBV11-3
clone_size: NA
d_call: NA
cdr3_aa: CASSVDPGGYTGELFF
cdr3_nt: TGTGCCAGCAGTGTTGACCCAGGAGGTTACACCGGGGAGCTGTTTTTT

j_call: TRBJ2-1
v_call: TRBV5-1
clone_size: once
d_call: TRBD1
cdr3_aa: CASSFLTGKGSNEQFF
cdr3_nt: TGCGCCAGCAGCTTCTTGACAGGGAAAGGGAGCAATGAGCAGTTCTTC

j_call: TRBJ2-5
v_call: TRBV7-2
clone_size: NA
d_call: TRBD2
cdr3_aa: CASRIGGRGIQETQYF
cdr3_nt: TGTGCCAGCAGGATTGGCGGGCGGGGGATACAAGAGACCCAGTACTTC

j_call: TRBJ1-2
v_call: TRBV18
clone_size: NA
d_call: NA
cdr3_aa: CASSAELENHGYTF
cdr3_nt: TGTGCCAGCTCAGCTGAGCTCGAGAACCATGGCTACACCTTC

j_call: TRBJ2-7
v_call: TRBV2
clone_size: NA
d_call: TRBD2
cdr3_aa: CASSEPGLESYEQYF
cdr3_nt: TGTGCCAGCAGTGAACCGGGACTAGAGTCCTACGAGCAGTACTTC

j_call: TRBJ2-1
v_call: TRBV10-1
clone_size: NA
d_call: NA
cdr3_aa: CASSVGVFGEQFF
cdr3_nt: TGCGCCAGCAGTGTAGGGGTGTTCGGTGAGCAGTTCTTC